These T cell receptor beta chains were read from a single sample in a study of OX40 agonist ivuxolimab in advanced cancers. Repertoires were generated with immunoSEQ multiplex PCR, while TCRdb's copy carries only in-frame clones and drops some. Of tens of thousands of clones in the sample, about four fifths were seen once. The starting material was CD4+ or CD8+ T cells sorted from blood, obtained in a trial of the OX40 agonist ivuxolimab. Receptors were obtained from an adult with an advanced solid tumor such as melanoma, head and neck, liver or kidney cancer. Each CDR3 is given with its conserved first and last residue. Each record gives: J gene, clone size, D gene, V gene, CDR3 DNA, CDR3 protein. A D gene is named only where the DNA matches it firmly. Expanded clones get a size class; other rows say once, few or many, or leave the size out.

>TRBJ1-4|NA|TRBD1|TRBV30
TGTGCCTGGAGTGCAGGGGGTGGTAATGAAAAACTGTTTTTT
CAWSAGGGNEKLFF
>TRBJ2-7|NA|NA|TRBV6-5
TGTGCCAGCCGGTCCCGGGGGGCTCTTGACGAGCAGTACTTC
CASRSRGALDEQYF
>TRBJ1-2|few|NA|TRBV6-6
TGTGCCAGCAGTTACTCGGCAGGGTGGGATGGCTACACCTTC
CASSYSAGWDGYTF
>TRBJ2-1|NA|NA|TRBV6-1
TGTGCCAGCAGTGAAGCAGGGGCACCACACAATGAGCAGTTCTTC
CASSEAGAPHNEQFF
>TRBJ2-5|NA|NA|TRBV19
TGTGCCAGTAGTAACAGGGAGCGGGAGACCCAGTACTTC
CASSNRERETQYF
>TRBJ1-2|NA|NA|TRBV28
TGTGCCAGCAGTTTAGAGGGTTGGGGCTACACCTTC
CASSLEGWGYTF
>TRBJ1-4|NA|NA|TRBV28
TGTGCCAGCAGTTTTGCTGGGCAGGGGAATGAAAAACTGTTTTTT
CASSFAGQGNEKLFF
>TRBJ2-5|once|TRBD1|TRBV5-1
TGCGCCAGCAGCATTACAGGGGTGCAAGATCGGGGGACCCAGTACTTC
CASSITGVQDRGTQYF
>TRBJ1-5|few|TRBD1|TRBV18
TGTGCCAGCTCACCCCCAGGGGGGGACCAGCCCCAGCATTTT
CASSPPGGDQPQHF
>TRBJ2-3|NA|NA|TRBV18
TGTGCCAGCTCCGGGTTTAGCGGAGAACGCACAGATACGCAGTATTTT
CASSGFSGERTDTQYF
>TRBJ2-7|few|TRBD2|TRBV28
TGTGCCAGCAGGAATGGACTAGCGGGGCACGAGCAGTACTTC
CASRNGLAGHEQYF
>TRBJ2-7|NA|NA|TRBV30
TGTGCCCAAGGGGTATCCTACGAGCAGTACTTC
CAQGVSYEQYF
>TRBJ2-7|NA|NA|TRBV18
TGTGCCAGCTCACCTCGACAGGCCTACGAGCAGTACTTC
CASSPRQAYEQYF
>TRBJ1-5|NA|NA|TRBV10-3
TGTGCCATCAGTGAGTGGGGCGGGGGACAAGGCCAGCCCCAGCATTTT
CAISEWGGGQGQPQHF
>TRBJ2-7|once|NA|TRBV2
TGTGCCAGCACAGGACAGCCCTACGAGCAGTACTTC
CASTGQPYEQYF
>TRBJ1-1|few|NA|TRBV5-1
TGCGCCAGCAGCTTGAGAGCGAACACTGAAGCTTTCTTT
CASSLRANTEAFF
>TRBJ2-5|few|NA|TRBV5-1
TGCGCCAGCAGCTTGGGGTTCAAGACCCAGTACTTC
CASSLGFKTQYF
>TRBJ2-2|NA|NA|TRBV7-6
TGTGCCAGCAGCCAACTCGCAGCTAACACCGGGGAGCTGTTTTTT
CASSQLAANTGELFF
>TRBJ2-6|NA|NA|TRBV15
TGTGCCACCAGCAGAGGTGCCTCCACCGGCTGGGCCAACGTCCTGACTTTC
CATSRGASTGWANVLTF
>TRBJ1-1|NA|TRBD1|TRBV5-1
TGCGCCAGCAGCTTGGGTCCGGACAGGGCGAACACTGAAGCTTTCTTT
CASSLGPDRANTEAFF
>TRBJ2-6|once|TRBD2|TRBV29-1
TGCAGCGTTGTACCACCCGGGGGGGCTGGGGCCAACGTCCTGACTTTC
CSVVPPGGAGANVLTF
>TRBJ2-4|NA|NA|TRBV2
TGTGCCAGCAGTGAAGCGCTTCCGGACCAACTAGCCAAAAACATTCAGTACTTC
CASSEALPDQLAKNIQYF
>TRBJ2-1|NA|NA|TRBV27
TGTGCCAGCAGTTTAAGAAGTGGGGGACCCTACAATGAGCAGTTCTTC
CASSLRSGGPYNEQFF
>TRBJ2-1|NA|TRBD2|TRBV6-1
TGTGCCAGCAGTGAAGAAGGGACTATCGGACTCAATGAGCAGTTCTTC
CASSEEGTIGLNEQFF
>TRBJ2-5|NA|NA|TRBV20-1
TGCAGTCGAGGGGGACCCGAGACCCAGTACTTC
CSRGGPETQYF
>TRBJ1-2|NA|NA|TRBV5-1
TGCGCCAGCAGCTCGGAGGGGACCGCCGGACTATCTAACTATGGCTACACCTTC
CASSSEGTAGLSNYGYTF
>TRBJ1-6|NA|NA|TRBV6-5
TGTGCCAGCAGTTACTCGTATCCAGGGCAGAATTCACCCCTCCACTTT
CASSYSYPGQNSPLHF
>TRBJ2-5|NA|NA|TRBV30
TGTGCCTGGGGGGAAGGGGCGATTGGGACCCAGTACTTC
CAWGEGAIGTQYF
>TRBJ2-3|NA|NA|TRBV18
TGTGCCAGCTCATTTAGCACAGATACGCAGTATTTT
CASSFSTDTQYF
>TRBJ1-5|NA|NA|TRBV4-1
TGCGCCAGCAGCCAAGAGCCACACAGCAATCAGCCCCAGCATTTT
CASSQEPHSNQPQHF
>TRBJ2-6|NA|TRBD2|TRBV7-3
TGTGCCAGCAGCGCGCGCGGGGGGTCGGTGGCCAACGTCCTGACTTTC
CASSARGGSVANVLTF
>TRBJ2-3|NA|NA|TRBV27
TGTGCCAGCAGGAGGGGGGCAGGTCTGGGCACAGATACGCAGTATTTT
CASRRGAGLGTDTQYF
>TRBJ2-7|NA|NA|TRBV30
TGTGCCTGGAGCCAAGATCTCCTCTACGAGCAGTACTTC
CAWSQDLLYEQYF
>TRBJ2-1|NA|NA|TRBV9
TGTGCCAGCAGCGTATTTTTCAGGGATGAGCAGTTCTTC
CASSVFFRDEQFF
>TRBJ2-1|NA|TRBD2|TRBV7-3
TGTGCCAGCAGCTCCCCGACTAGCGCCCCGACGAGTGAGCAGTTCTTC
CASSSPTSAPTSEQFF
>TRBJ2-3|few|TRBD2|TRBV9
TGTGCCAGCAGCCGGCAAGAGGGGAGGGCCCTAGATACGCAGTATTTT
CASSRQEGRALDTQYF
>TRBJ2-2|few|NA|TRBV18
TGTGCCAGCTCACCAACGGGGGTCGGGGAGCTGTTTTTT
CASSPTGVGELFF
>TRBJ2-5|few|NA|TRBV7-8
TGTGCCAGCAGGGACCAGGAGTACCAAGAGACCCAGTACTTC
CASRDQEYQETQYF